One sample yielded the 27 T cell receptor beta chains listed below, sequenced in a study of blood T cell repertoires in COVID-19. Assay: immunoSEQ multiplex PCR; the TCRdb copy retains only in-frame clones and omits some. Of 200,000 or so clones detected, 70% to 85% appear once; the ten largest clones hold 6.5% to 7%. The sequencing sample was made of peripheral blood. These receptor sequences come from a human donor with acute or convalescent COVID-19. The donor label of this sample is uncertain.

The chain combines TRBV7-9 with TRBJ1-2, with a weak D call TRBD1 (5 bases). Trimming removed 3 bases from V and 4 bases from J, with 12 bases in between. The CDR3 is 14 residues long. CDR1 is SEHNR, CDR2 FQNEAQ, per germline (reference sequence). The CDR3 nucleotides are TGTGCCAGCAGCTTGGGGACGGGGGGCTATGGCTACACCTTC. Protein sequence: CASSLGTGGYGYTF.

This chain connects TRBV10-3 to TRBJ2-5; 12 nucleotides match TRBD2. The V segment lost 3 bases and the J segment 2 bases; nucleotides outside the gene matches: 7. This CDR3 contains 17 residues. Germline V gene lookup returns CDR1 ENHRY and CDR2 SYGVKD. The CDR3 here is CAISDGRLAGVQETQYF. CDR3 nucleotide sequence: TGTGCCATCAGTGACGGACGACTAGCGGGGGTTCAAGAGACCCAGTACTTC.

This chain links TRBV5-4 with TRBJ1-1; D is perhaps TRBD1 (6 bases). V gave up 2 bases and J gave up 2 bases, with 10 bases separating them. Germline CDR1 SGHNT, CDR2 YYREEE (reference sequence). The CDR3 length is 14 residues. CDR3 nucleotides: TGTGCCAGCAGCTTACAGGGCCCAAACACTGAAGCTTTCTTT. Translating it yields CASSLQGPNTEAFF.

The CDR3 nucleotides are TGTGCCACCAGCAGTGGGAGCTACTATGGCTACACCTTC. Translated: CATSSGSYYGYTF. The J gene is TRBJ1-2, the V gene TRBV15; D remains unclear. Trimming left V 3 bases short and J 3 bases short, with 8 bases between. The CDR3 extends over 13 amino acids. Germline V gives CDR1 LNHNV, CDR2 YYDKDF (reference sequence).

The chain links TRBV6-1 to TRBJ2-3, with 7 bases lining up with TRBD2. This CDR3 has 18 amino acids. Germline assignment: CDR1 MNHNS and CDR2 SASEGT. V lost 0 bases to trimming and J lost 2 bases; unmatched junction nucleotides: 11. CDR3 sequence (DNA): TGTGCCAGCAGTGAAGCGCCGGACGGGAGGCTCTCCACAGATACGCAGTATTTT. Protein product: CASSEAPDGRLSTDTQYF.

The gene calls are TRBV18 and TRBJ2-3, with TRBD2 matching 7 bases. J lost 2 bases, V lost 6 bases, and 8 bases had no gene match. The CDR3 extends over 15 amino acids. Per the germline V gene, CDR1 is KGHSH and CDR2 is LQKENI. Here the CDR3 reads CASSLLAALTDTQYF. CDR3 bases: TGTGCCAGCTCGCTCCTAGCGGCCCTCACAGATACGCAGTATTTT.

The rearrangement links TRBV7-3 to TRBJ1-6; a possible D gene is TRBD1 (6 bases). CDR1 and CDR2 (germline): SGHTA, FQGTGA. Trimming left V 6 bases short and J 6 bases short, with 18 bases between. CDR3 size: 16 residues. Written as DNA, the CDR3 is TGTGCCAGCAGGCTGGACAGCGGATTGACTAATTCACCCCTCCACTTT. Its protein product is CASRLDSGLTNSPLHF.

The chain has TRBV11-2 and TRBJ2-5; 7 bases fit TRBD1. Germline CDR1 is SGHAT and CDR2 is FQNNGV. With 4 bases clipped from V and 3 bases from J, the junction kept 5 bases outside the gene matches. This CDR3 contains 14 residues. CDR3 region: CASSSSGTEETQYF. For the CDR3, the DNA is TGTGCCAGCAGCTCATCTGGGACAGAAGAGACCCAGTACTTC.

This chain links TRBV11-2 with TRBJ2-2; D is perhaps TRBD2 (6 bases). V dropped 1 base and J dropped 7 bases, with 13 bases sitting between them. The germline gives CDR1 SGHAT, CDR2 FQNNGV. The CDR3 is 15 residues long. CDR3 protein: CASSLGNSGNGELFF. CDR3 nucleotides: TGTGCCAGCAGCTTAGGTAATAGCGGCAACGGGGAGCTGTTTTTT.

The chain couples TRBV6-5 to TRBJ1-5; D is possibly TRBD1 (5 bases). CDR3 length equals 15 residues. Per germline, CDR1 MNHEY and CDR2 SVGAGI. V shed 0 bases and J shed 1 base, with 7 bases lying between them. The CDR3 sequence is CASSYSWTSNQPQHF. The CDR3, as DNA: TGTGCCAGCAGTTACTCGTGGACAAGCAATCAGCCCCAGCATTTT.

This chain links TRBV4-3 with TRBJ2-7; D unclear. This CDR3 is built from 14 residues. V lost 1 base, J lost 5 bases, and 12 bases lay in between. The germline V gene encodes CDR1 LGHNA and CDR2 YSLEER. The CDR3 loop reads CASSQGNTQDEQYF. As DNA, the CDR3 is TGCGCCAGCAGCCAAGGAAATACTCAGGACGAGCAGTACTTC.

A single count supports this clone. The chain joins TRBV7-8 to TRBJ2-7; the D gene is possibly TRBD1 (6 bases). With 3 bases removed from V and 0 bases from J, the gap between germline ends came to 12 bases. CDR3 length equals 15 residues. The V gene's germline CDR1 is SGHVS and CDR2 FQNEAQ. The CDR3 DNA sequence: TGTGCCAGCAGCTTCCGGGACACTATCTCCTACGAGCAGTACTTC. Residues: CASSFRDTISYEQYF.

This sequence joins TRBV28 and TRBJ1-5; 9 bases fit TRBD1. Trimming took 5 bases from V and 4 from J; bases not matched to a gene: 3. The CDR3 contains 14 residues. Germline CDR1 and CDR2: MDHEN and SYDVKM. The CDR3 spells CASSAGQGNQPQHF. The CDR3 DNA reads TGTGCCAGCAGTGCGGGACAGGGTAATCAGCCCCAGCATTTT.

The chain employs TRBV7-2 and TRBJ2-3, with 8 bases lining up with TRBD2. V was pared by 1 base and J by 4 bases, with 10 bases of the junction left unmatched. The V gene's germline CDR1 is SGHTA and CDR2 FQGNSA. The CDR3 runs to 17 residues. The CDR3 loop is CASSLVVAGPRADTQYF. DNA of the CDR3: TGTGCCAGCAGCTTAGTGGTAGCGGGACCTCGGGCAGATACGCAGTATTTT.

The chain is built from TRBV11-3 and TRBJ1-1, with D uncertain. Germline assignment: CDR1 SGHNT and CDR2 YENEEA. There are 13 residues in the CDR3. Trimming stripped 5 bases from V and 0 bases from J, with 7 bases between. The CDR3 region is CASSLRMNTEAFF. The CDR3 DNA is TGTGCCAGCAGCCTGCGGATGAACACTGAAGCTTTCTTT.

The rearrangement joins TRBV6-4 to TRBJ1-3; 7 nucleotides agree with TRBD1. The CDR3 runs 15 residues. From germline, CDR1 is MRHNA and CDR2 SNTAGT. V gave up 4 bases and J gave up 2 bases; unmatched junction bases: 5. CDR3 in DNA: TGTGCCAGCAGTGTTGAAGGGGGCCCTGGAAACACCATATATTTT. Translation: CASSVEGGPGNTIYF.

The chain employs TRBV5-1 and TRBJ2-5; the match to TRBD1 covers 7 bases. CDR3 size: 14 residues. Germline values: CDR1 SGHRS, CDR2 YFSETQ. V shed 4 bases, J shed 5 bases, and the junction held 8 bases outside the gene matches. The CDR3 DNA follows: TGCGCCAGCAGCCCCAGACAGGGTAGCGAGACCCAGTACTTC. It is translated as CASSPRQGSETQYF.

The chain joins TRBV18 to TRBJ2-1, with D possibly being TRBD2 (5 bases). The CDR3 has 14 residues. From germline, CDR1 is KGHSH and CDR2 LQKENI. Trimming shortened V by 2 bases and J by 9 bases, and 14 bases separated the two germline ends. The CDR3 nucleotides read TGTGCCAGCTCACCATCGTTCGGGGTGGGTGAGCAGTTCTTC. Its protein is CASSPSFGVGEQFF.

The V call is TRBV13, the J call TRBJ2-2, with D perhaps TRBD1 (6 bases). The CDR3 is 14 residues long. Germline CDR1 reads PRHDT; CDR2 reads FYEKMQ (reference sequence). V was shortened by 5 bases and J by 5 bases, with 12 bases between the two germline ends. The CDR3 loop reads CASSRDRRTGELFF. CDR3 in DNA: TGTGCCAGCAGCCGAGACAGGAGAACCGGGGAGCTGTTTTTT.

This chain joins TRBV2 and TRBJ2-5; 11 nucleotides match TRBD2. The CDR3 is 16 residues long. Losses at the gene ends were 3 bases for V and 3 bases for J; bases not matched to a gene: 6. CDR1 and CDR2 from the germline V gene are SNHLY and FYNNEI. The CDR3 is CASSERGTSGKETQYF. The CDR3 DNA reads TGTGCCAGCAGTGAGAGAGGGACTAGCGGTAAAGAGACCCAGTACTTC.

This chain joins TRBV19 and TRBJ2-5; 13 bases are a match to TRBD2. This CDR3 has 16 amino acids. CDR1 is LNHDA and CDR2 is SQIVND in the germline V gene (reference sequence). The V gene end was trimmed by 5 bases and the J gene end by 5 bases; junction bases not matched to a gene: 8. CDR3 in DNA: TGTGCCAGTAGTGGGAGGACTAGCGGGAGAGGGGAGACCCAGTACTTC. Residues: CASSGRTSGRGETQYF.

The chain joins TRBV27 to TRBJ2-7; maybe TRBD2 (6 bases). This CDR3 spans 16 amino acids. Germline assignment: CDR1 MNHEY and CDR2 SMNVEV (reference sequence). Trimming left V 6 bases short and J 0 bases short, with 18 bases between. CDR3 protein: CASSPTGDFLSYEQYF. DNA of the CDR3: TGTGCCAGCAGCCCAACCGGGGACTTCCTCTCCTACGAGCAGTACTTC.

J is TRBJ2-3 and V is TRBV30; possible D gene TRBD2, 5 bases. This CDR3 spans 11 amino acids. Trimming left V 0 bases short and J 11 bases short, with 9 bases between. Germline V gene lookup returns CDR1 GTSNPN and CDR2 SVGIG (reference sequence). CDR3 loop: CAWSVRGQQYF. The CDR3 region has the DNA TGTGCCTGGAGTGTAAGAGGGCAGCAGTATTTT.

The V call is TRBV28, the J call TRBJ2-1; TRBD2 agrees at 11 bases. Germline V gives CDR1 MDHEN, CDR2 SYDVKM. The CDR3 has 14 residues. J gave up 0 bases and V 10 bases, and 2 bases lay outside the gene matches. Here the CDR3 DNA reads TGTGCCACCACTAGCGGGAGCTCCTACAATGAGCAGTTCTTC. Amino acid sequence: CATTSGSSYNEQFF.

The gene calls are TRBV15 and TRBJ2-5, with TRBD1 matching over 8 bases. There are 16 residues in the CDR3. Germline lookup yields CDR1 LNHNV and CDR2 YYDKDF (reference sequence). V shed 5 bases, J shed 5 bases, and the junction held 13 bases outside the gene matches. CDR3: CATSSGDQGAFETQYF. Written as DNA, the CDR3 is TGTGCCACCAGCTCGGGAGATCAGGGGGCGTTTGAGACCCAGTACTTC.

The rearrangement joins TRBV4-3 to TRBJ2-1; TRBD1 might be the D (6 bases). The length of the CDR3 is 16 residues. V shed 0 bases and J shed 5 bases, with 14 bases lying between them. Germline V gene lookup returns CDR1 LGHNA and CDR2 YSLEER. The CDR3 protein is CASSQDHSDSDNEQFF. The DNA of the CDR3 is TGCGCCAGCAGCCAAGACCATTCGGACAGCGACAATGAGCAGTTCTTC.

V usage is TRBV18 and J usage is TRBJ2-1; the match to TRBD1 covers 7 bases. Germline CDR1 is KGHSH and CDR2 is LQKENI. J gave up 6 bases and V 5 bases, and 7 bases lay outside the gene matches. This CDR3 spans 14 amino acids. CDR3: CASSSETGVNEQFF. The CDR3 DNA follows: TGTGCCAGCTCATCGGAAACAGGGGTCAATGAGCAGTTCTTC.